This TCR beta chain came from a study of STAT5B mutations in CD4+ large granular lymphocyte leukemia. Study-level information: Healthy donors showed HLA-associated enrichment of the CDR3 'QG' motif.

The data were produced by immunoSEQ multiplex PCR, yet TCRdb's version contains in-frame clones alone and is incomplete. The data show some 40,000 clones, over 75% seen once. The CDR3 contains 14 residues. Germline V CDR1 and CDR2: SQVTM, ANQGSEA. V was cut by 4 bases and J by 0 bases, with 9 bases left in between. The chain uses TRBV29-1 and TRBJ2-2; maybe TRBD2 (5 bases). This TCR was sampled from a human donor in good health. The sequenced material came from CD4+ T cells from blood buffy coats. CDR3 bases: TGCAGCGTTGGGGCGGGCGCGAACACCGGGGAGCTGTTTTTT. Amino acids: CSVGAGANTGELFF.